This is a list of T cell receptor beta chains from one sample in a study of cytomegalovirus exposure and HLA in healthy donors. Repertoires were generated with immunoSEQ multiplex PCR, while TCRdb's copy carries only in-frame clones and drops some. The sample has roughly 63,000 clones, roughly 90% seen once. The sample comprised PBMCs. These receptors were collected from a woman younger than 30 in good health and CMV-seronegative. CDR3s include the opening cysteine and the closing phenylalanine or tryptophan. Each record gives: D gene, clone size, V gene, J gene, CDR3 DNA, CDR3 protein. D genes are given only for firm matches. Some rows have no size entry. The others give once, few or many, or a class for an expanded clone.

>NA|NA|TRBV28|TRBJ1-2
TGTGCCAGCAGTTTCCTAGAGATTTCCTATGGCTACACCTTC
CASSFLEISYGYTF
>TRBD1|NA|TRBV6-1|TRBJ1-1
TGTGCCTCTCCGAGGGTGGGACAGGGGATTTCTGAAGCTTTCTTT
CASPRVGQGISEAFF
>NA|NA|TRBV7-9|TRBJ2-1
TGTGCCAGCAGCCTCACCACCCCTACGACAAACTCCTACAATGAGCAGTTCTTC
CASSLTTPTTNSYNEQFF
>TRBD1|NA|TRBV10-2|TRBJ2-7
TGCGCCAGCAGTGACGGGACAGAGAGCTCCTACGAGCAGTACTTC
CASSDGTESSYEQYF
>NA|NA|TRBV19|TRBJ2-2
TGTGCCAGTACCAGGGGAGGGTCTGCCGGGGAGCTGTTTTTT
CASTRGGSAGELFF
>TRBD1|NA|TRBV18|TRBJ1-3
TGTGCCAGCTCACCACGGAGTGGACAGGGGGCGTCGGGAAACACCATATATTTT
CASSPRSGQGASGNTIYF
>NA|NA|TRBV29-1|TRBJ2-1
TGCAGCGTTGTCCAGTCCTACAATGAGCAGTTCTTC
CSVVQSYNEQFF
>NA|NA|TRBV18|TRBJ2-5
TGTGCCAGCTCACCACTCGACGGGATACCAGAGACCCAGTACTTC
CASSPLDGIPETQYF
>TRBD2|NA|TRBV2|TRBJ2-5
TGTGCCAGCAAAAACCCCGGACTAGCGGAAGAGACCCAGTACTTC
CASKNPGLAEETQYF
>NA|few|TRBV6-4|TRBJ2-7
TGTGCCAGCATCCTCATCGGGGGTCGTTCGCAGGAGCAGTACTTC
CASILIGGRSQEQYF
>NA|once|TRBV19|TRBJ2-6
TGTGCCAGTAGTATGGGGGGATCCGGGGCCAACGTCCTGACTTTC
CASSMGGSGANVLTF
>NA|NA|TRBV7-9|TRBJ1-2
TGTGCCAGCTCCCCCATGGCGGGGGAGACTTCTAACTATGGCTACACCTTC
CASSPMAGETSNYGYTF
>TRBD1|NA|TRBV6-5|TRBJ2-1
TGTGCCAGCAGTTACCTCGGACAGGGGGCCGATGAGCAGTTCTTC
CASSYLGQGADEQFF
>NA|NA|TRBV6-5|TRBJ1-3
TGTGCCAGCAGTACTACGGAATACGGAAACACCATATATTTT
CASSTTEYGNTIYF
>NA|NA|TRBV6-1|TRBJ1-1
TGTGCCAGCAGCGCACAGGGCACTGAAGCTTTCTTT
CASSAQGTEAFF
>NA|once|TRBV19|TRBJ2-3
TGTGCCAGTAGTACGGGGGGACAAAATACGCAGTATTTT
CASSTGGQNTQYF
>TRBD1|once|TRBV5-8|TRBJ1-5
TGTGCCAGAAATGGGACAGGAAAAAATCAGCCCCAGCATTTT
CARNGTGKNQPQHF
>NA|once|TRBV11-2|TRBJ1-1
TGTGCCAGCAGCTTAGCGTCTGAAGCTTTCTTT
CASSLASEAFF
>NA|NA|TRBV28|TRBJ2-3
TGTGCCAGCACTCATCGAGGAGTCTCTGGCACAGATACGCAGTATTTT
CASTHRGVSGTDTQYF
>NA|NA|TRBV19|TRBJ2-5
TGTGCCAGTACAGAGGCCCACGCCCGGTGGGAGACCCAGTACTTC
CASTEAHARWETQYF
>TRBD2|NA|TRBV10-3|TRBJ2-4
TGTGCCACAGCCCGGGCGGGGGATGGGTACATTCAGTACTTC
CATARAGDGYIQYF
>NA|NA|TRBV10-3|TRBJ2-6
TGTGCCATCCGGGTCACTGGGGCCAACGTCCTGACTTTC
CAIRVTGANVLTF
>NA|NA|TRBV9|TRBJ2-3
TGTGCCAGCAGTAACCGCCAGGGGGATACGCAGTATTTT
CASSNRQGDTQYF
>TRBD2|NA|TRBV27|TRBJ2-2
TGTGCCAGCAGTCCTACTAGCGGGATTTACACCGGGGAGCTGTTTTTT
CASSPTSGIYTGELFF
>NA|NA|TRBV7-2|TRBJ1-6
TGTGCCAGCAGCTACCGAGACAGGAGGCTGCCCCTCCACTTT
CASSYRDRRLPLHF
>NA|NA|TRBV27|TRBJ2-7
TGTGCCAGTTGGGAGACGGGAAGACTCTACGAGCAGTACTTC
CASWETGRLYEQYF
>NA|NA|TRBV2|TRBJ2-5
TGTGCCAGCAAAGGGGCGGGGTCTGAGACCCAGTACTTC
CASKGAGSETQYF
>TRBD2|NA|TRBV18|TRBJ2-1
TGTGCCAGCTCACCGACTAGCGGGAGTGGTGGTGGCCCCTACAATGAGCAGTTCTTC
CASSPTSGSGGGPYNEQFF
>NA|NA|TRBV28|TRBJ1-3
TGTGCCAGCAGTTTAGCGTTGGGGGCTTACTCTGGAAACACCATATATTTT
CASSLALGAYSGNTIYF